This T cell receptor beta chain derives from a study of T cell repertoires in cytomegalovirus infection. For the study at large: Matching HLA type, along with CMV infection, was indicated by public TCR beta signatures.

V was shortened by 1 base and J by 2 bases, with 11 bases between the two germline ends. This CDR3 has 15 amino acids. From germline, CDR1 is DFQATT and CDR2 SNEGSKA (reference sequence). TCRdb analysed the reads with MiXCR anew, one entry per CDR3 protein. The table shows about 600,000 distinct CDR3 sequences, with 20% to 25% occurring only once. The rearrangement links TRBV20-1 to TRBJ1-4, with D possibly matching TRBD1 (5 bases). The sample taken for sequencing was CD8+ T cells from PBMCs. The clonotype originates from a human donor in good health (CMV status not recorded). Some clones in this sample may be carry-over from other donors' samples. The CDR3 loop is CSARAERGTNEKLFF. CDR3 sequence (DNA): TGCAGTGCTAGAGCGGAGCGGGGCACTAATGAAAAACTGTTTTTT.